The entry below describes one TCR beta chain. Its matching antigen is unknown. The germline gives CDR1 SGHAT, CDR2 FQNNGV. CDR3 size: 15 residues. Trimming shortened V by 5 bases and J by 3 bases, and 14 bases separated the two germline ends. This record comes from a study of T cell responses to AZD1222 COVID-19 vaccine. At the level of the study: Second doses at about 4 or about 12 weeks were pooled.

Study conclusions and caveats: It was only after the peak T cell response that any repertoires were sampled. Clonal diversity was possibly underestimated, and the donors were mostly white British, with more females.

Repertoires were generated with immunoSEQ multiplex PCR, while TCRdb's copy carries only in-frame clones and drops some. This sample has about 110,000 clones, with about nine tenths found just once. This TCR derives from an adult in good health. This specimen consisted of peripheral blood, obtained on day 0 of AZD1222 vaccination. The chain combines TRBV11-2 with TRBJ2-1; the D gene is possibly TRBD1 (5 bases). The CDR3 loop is CASSQQGGDYNEQFF. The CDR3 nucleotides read TGTGCCAGCAGCCAGCAGGGCGGAGACTACAATGAGCAGTTCTTC.